Here is one TCR beta chain with its context. The sample belongs to a study of blood T cell repertoires in COVID-19. This CDR3 is 20 amino acids long. CDR1 is MNHNY and CDR2 is SVGAGI in the germline V gene (reference sequence). Unmatched junction bases numbered 21, after V lost 6 bases and J lost 4 bases. Assay: immunoSEQ multiplex PCR; the TCRdb copy retains only in-frame clones and omits some. The repertoire holds approximately 250,000 clones, with around nine tenths as singletons. The sample consisted of peripheral blood. This chain links TRBV6-6 with TRBJ1-5; TRBD1 aligns across 10 bases. The sequence was collected from a woman in her sixties or seventies with COVID-19, enrolled during active disease. CDR3 residues: CASSQRQGTGAFKANQPQHF. The CDR3 DNA follows: TGTGCCAGCAGCCAACGCCAGGGGACAGGGGCTTTTAAAGCGAATCAGCCCCAGCATTTT.